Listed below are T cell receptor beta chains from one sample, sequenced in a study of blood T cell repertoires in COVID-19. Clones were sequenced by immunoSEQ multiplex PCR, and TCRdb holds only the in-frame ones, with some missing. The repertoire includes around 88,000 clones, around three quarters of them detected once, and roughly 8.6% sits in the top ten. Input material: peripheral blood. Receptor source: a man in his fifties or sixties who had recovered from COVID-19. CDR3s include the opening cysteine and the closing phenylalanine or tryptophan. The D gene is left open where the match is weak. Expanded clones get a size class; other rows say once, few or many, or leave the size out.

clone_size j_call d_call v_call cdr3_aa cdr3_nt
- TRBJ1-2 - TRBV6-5 CASIQETNYGYTF TGTGCCAGCATACAGGAAACTAACTATGGCTACACCTTC
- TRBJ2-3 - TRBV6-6 CASSYLTSGTDTQYF TGTGCCAGCAGTTACTTAACGTCAGGCACAGATACGCAGTATTTT
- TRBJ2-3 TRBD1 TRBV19 CASIPGQGTDTQYF TGTGCCAGTATTCCGGGACAGGGAACAGATACGCAGTATTTT
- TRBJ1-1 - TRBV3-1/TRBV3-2 CASSQGGGAGKSFF TGTGCCAGCAGCCAAGGAGGGGGGGCAGGGAAATCTTTCTTT
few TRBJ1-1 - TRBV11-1 CASSLQGANTEAFF TGTGCCAGCAGCTTGCAGGGTGCGAACACTGAAGCTTTCTTT
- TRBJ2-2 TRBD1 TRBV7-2 CASSPLGQGWDTGELFF TGTGCCAGCAGCCCACTGGGACAGGGCTGGGACACCGGGGAGCTGTTTTTT
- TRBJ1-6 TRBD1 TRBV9 CASSVQTGSNSPLHF TGTGCCAGCAGCGTCCAGACAGGGTCTAATTCACCCCTCCACTTT
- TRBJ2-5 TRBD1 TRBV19 CASSMGGAGQGQETQYF TGTGCCAGTAGTATGGGCGGGGCGGGACAGGGGCAAGAGACCCAGTACTTC
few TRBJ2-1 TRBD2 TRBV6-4 CASSDSSEGRAGEQFF TGTGCCAGCAGTGACTCGAGTGAAGGGAGGGCCGGGGAGCAGTTCTTC
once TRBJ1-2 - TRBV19 CASSIGTGLSYGYTF TGTGCCAGTAGTATAGGAACGGGGTTAAGCTATGGCTACACCTTC
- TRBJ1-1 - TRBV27 CASSLARVGTEAFF TGTGCCAGCAGTTTGGCCAGGGTCGGCACTGAAGCTTTCTTT
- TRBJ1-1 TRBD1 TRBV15 CATSRDPGTGRSEAFF TGTGCCACCAGCAGAGATCCTGGGACAGGGAGGTCTGAAGCTTTCTTT
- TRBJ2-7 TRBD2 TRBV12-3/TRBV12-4 CASSLGLGEQYF TGTGCCAGCAGCCTGGGACTAGGGGAGCAGTACTTC
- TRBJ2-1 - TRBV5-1 CASSLSRDSYNEQFF TGCGCCAGCAGCTTGTCTCGGGACTCCTACAATGAGCAGTTCTTC
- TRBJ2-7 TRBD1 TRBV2 CASNLGQGTYEQYF TGTGCCAGCAACCTGGGACAGGGAACCTACGAGCAGTACTTC
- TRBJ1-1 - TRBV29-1 CSAVGQLNTEAFF TGCAGCGCAGTCGGACAGTTGAACACTGAAGCTTTCTTT
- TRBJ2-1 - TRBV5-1 CASSWAPYNEQFF TGCGCCAGCAGCTGGGCCCCCTACAATGAGCAGTTCTTC
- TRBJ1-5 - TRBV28 CASRVSNQPQHF TGTGCCAGCAGGGTCAGTAATCAGCCCCAGCATTTT
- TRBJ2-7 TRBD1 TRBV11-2 CASSYFLGQGPHEQYF TGTGCCAGCAGCTACTTTTTGGGACAGGGTCCCCACGAGCAGTACTTC
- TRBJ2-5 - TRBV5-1 CASSSGRSQETQYF TGCGCCAGCAGCTCTGGCAGGTCGCAAGAGACCCAGTACTTC
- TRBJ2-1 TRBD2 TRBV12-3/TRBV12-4 CASCGGSYNEQFF TGTGCCAGCTGCGGCGGGAGCTACAATGAGCAGTTCTTC
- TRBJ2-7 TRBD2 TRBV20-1 CSASKAGVAYEQYF TGCAGTGCTAGTAAGGCGGGAGTTGCCTACGAGCAGTACTTC
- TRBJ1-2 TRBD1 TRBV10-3 CAITEDRGSGYTF TGTGCCATCACCGAGGACAGGGGAAGTGGCTACACCTTC
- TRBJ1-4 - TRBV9 CASSVDAEGKRGEKLFF TGTGCCAGCAGCGTAGACGCGGAGGGGAAGCGGGGTGAAAAACTGTTTTTT
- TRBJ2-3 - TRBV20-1 CSATADTQYF TGCAGTGCAACTGCAGATACGCAGTATTTT
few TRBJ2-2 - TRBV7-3 CASSAPGQRGTGELFF TGTGCCAGCAGCGCACCGGGACAAAGGGGCACCGGGGAGCTGTTTTTT
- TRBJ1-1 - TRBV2 CASSESYPSRGEAFF TGTGCCAGCAGTGAATCCTACCCCTCTAGAGGGGAAGCTTTCTTT
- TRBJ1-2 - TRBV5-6 CASSFPRGEGGYTF TGTGCCAGCAGCTTCCCCAGGGGTGAGGGTGGCTACACCTTC
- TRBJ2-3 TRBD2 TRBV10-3 CAASTSGGSTDTQYF TGTGCCGCGTCGACTAGCGGGGGGAGCACAGATACGCAGTATTTT
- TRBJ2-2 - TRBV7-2 CASSLGGMAGELFF TGTGCCAGCAGCTTAGGCGGGATGGCCGGGGAGCTGTTTTTT
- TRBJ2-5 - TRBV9 CASSVGGSGQQETQYF TGTGCCAGCAGCGTAGGCGGAAGCGGCCAACAAGAGACCCAGTACTTC
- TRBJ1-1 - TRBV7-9 CASNLLGRNTEAFF TGTGCCAGCAACCTCCTGGGGAGGAACACTGAAGCTTTCTTT
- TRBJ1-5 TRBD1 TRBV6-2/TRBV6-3 CASSYVWDRGFSSNQPQHF TGTGCCAGCAGTTACGTCTGGGACAGGGGGTTTTCAAGCAATCAGCCCCAGCATTTT
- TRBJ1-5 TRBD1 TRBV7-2 CASSRGQERNQPQHF TGTGCCAGCAGCAGAGGACAGGAGCGCAATCAGCCCCAGCATTTT
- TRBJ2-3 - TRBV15 CATSRLTGTDTQYF TGTGCCACCAGCAGATTGACAGGCACAGATACGCAGTATTTT
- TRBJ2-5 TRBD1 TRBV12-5 CASGPGQPQETQYF TGTGCTAGTGGCCCGGGACAGCCGCAAGAGACCCAGTACTTC
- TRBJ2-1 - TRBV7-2 CASSLGPPGSSYNEQFF TGTGCCAGCAGCTTAGGCCCCCCCGGGAGTTCCTACAATGAGCAGTTCTTC
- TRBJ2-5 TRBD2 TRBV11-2 CASSLDPGGEETQYF TGTGCCAGCAGCTTAGATCCTGGGGGGGAAGAGACCCAGTACTTC
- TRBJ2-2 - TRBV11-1 CASSFERAVDTGELFF TGTGCCAGCAGCTTCGAGAGGGCGGTTGACACCGGGGAGCTGTTTTTT
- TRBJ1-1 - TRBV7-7 CASSSSPGANTEAFF TGTGCCAGCAGCTCCTCGCCAGGGGCGAACACTGAAGCTTTCTTT
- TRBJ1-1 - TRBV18 CASSPGTGDRNTEAFF TGTGCCAGCTCACCTGGGACGGGGGACCGGAACACTGAAGCTTTCTTT
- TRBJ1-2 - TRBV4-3 CASSRTSNYGYTF TGCGCCAGCAGCCGGACATCTAACTATGGCTACACCTTC
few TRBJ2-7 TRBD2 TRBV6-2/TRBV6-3 CASSSLTRVSAGGPYEQYF TGTGCCAGCAGTTCCCTCACCAGGGTGTCTGCGGGAGGCCCCTACGAGCAGTACTTC
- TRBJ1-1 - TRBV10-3 CAISESPDSKAFF TGTGCCATCAGTGAGTCCCCCGACTCAAAAGCTTTCTTT
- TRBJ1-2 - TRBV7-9 CASSSPRAYGYGYTF TGTGCCAGCAGCTCCCCCCGAGCGTATGGGTATGGCTACACCTTC
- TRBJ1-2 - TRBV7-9 CASSLAQYGYTF TGTGCCAGCAGCTTAGCACAGTATGGCTACACCTTC
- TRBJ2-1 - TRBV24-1 CATSDGTGLAGARDEQFF TGTGCCACCAGTGACGGGACAGGGCTAGCGGGAGCAAGGGATGAGCAGTTCTTC
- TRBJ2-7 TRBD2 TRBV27 CASRGRLAGVYEQYF TGTGCCAGCAGGGGTCGGCTAGCGGGAGTCTACGAGCAGTACTTC
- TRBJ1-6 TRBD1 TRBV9 CASSVRDRVDSPLHF TGTGCCAGCAGCGTCCGGGACAGGGTGGATTCACCCCTCCACTTT
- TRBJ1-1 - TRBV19 CASSIIQGTTEAFF TGTGCCAGTAGTATTATTCAGGGGACGACTGAAGCTTTCTTT
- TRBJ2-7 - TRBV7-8 CASVLSGEQYF TGTGCCAGCGTTCTCTCAGGCGAGCAGTACTTC
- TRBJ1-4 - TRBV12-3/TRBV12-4 CASRYTYEKLFF TGTGCCAGCAGATACACGTATGAAAAACTGTTTTTT
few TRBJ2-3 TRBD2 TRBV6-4 CASSDGGGDTDTQYF TGTGCCAGCAGTGACGGCGGGGGGGACACAGATACGCAGTATTTT
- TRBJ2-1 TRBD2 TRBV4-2 CASSRQVASGSNEQFF TGTGCCAGCAGCCGGCAGGTGGCTAGCGGGAGCAATGAGCAGTTCTTC
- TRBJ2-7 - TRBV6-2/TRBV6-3 CASSYSIAGLSYEQYF TGTGCCAGCAGTTACTCGATAGCCGGCCTCTCCTACGAGCAGTACTTC
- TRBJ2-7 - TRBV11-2 CASSLSQGGSYEQYF TGTGCCAGCAGCTTAAGCCAGGGGGGAAGCTACGAGCAGTACTTC
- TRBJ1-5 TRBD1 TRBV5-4 CASSLGGQGAISQPQHF TGTGCCAGCAGCTTGGGTGGGCAGGGGGCAATCAGTCAGCCCCAGCATTTT
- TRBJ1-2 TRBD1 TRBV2 CASSNRDRGYGYTF TGTGCCAGCAGTAACCGGGACAGGGGGTATGGCTACACCTTC
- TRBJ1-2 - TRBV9 CASSSTTGPVEGYTF TGTGCCAGCAGCTCCACGACAGGCCCGGTCGAGGGCTACACCTTC